Below, 25 T cell receptor beta chains from the same sample are listed, as sequenced in a study of blood T cell repertoires in COVID-19. Assay: immunoSEQ multiplex PCR; the TCRdb copy retains only in-frame clones and omits some. This sample yields approximately 230,000 clones, of which roughly nine tenths are seen a single time; roughly 3% belongs to the top ten. Sequencing was done on a sample of peripheral blood. Receptors were obtained from a man aged 18 to 30 with active or convalescent COVID-19.

The chain is built from TRBV7-2 and TRBJ2-5, with 8 bases lining up with TRBD2. Trimming took 5 bases from V and 1 from J; bases not matched to a gene: 3. Germline V gene data show CDR1 as SGHTA and CDR2 as FQGNSA. The CDR3 totals 14 residues. The CDR3, as DNA: TGTGCCAGCAGCCGCAGCGGGAGCCAAGAGACCCAGTACTTC. It specifies CASSRSGSQETQYF. Looking up the rest from reference TRBV7-2 and TRBJ2-5 gives the full variable domain: GAGVSQSPSNKVTEKGKDVELRCDPISGHTALYWYRQSLGQGLEFLIYFQGNSAPDKSGLPSDRFSAERTGGSVSTLTIQRTQQEDSAVYLCASSRSGSQETQYFGPGTRLLVL.

V usage is TRBV5-1 and J usage is TRBJ2-3, with TRBD2 identical over 12 bases. Trimming at V came to 4 bases and at J to 0 bases, leaving 15 bases not matched to a gene. Per the germline V gene, CDR1 is SGHRS and CDR2 is YFSETQ. CDR3 length: 20 residues. DNA for the CDR3: TGCGCCAGCAGCCAAGGGCCGGGACTAGCGGGTCGTGCTAGCACAGATACGCAGTATTTT. This sequence encodes CASSQGPGLAGRASTDTQYF.

V usage is TRBV9 and J usage is TRBJ1-1; TRBD1 matches 8 bases. From germline, CDR1 is SGDLS and CDR2 YYNGEE. Germline trimming cut 3 bases from V and 4 bases from J; bases unmatched to any gene: 5. CDR3 size: 14 residues. CDR3 in DNA: TGTGCCAGCAGCGGAGGACAGGGACTCACTGAAGCTTTCTTT. Translation gives CASSGGQGLTEAFF.

This clone was seen once. V gene TRBV19 combines with J gene TRBJ1-2, with D uncertain. The CDR3 contains 15 residues. Per germline, CDR1 LNHDA and CDR2 SQIVND (reference sequence). The V end lost 2 bases, the J end lost 9 bases, and 19 bases lay between the germline ends. The DNA of the CDR3 is TGTGCCAGTAGTATATTAGACACTCCCACGGGAAGCTACACCTTC. Encoded protein: CASSILDTPTGSYTF.

The table lists this clone with a count of one. V usage is TRBV29-1 and J usage is TRBJ2-3; D is perhaps TRBD2 (6 bases). This CDR3 is 13 amino acids long. V was trimmed by 1 base and J by 13 bases, leaving 18 bases between them. The germline CDR1 and CDR2 sequences are SQVTM and ANQGSEA. In DNA, the CDR3 is TGCAGCGTTGAAGGGTTTGAACTAGCCGTCAAGTATTTT. Translation: CSVEGFELAVKYF.

This clone showed up just once. The chain is built from TRBV21-1 and TRBJ2-3; the tabulated D call, TRBD2, remains unverified against the DNA. TRBV21-1 is shown as a pseudogene. The CDR3 has 18 residues. The CDR3 region has the DNA TGTGCCAGCAGCAAAGGTCTGCGGGGGTCCTCAAGCACAGATACGCAGTATTTT. Its translation is CASSKGLRGSSSTDTQYF.

J is TRBJ2-3 and V is TRBV7-3; D unresolved. Germline assignment: CDR1 SGHTA and CDR2 FQGTGA. CDR3 size: 16 residues. V was cut by 2 bases and J by 0 bases, with 12 bases left in between. In DNA form, the CDR3 reads TGTGCCAGCAGCTTAGTAGGCGGAACTAGCACAGATACGCAGTATTTT. Its translation is CASSLVGGTSTDTQYF.

The genes are TRBV14 and TRBJ2-5, with D hard to call. This CDR3 has 11 residues. Germline V lookup: CDR1 SGHDN, CDR2 FVKESK. V lost 1 base and J 11 bases, leaving 8 bases between the germline ends. The DNA of the CDR3 is TGTGCCAGCAGCCAAGTTCTAGAACAGTACTTC. Protein product: CASSQVLEQYF.

The rearrangement links TRBV7-2 to TRBJ1-5; TRBD1 aligns across 7 bases. Losses at the gene ends were 0 bases for V and 2 bases for J; bases not matched to a gene: 7. CDR1 and CDR2 from the germline V gene are SGHTA and FQGNSA. The CDR3 totals 17 residues. The CDR3 nucleotides are TGTGCCAGCAGCTTAGCGGCAACCCAGGGGGGCAATCAGCCCCAGCATTTT. It codes for CASSLAATQGGNQPQHF.

J is TRBJ1-2 and V is TRBV30; TRBD1 matches 8 bases. The V gene's germline CDR1 is GTSNPN and CDR2 SVGIG (reference sequence). The V segment lost 7 bases and the J segment 7 bases; nucleotides outside the gene matches: 8. This CDR3 has 12 residues. This CDR3 is CASQDRVAGYTF. The CDR3 DNA sequence: TGTGCCTCGCAGGACAGGGTGGCTGGCTACACCTTC.

This clone was observed a few times. The rearrangement links TRBV3-1 (or the pseudogene TRBV3-2) to TRBJ2-1; D might be TRBD1 (5 bases). The CDR3 is made up of 12 amino acids. Per the germline V gene, CDR1 is LGHDT and CDR2 is YNNKEL (reference sequence). Trimming cost V 0 bases and J 10 bases, with 7 bases left between them. DNA of the CDR3: TGTGCCAGCAGCCAAGATCACAGGGAGCAGTTCTTC. Its translation: CASSQDHREQFF.

The sample holds one count of this clone. V gene TRBV9 combines with J gene TRBJ2-7; 8 bases are shared with TRBD1. This CDR3 is built from 15 residues. V lost 0 bases to trimming and J lost 5 bases; unmatched junction nucleotides: 7. Germline V gives CDR1 SGDLS, CDR2 YYNGEE. The CDR3 is CASSVGQGATDEQYF. Written as DNA, the CDR3 is TGTGCCAGCAGCGTAGGGCAGGGGGCTACTGACGAGCAGTACTTC.

This clone has a count of ten or more. The chain recombines TRBV4-2 with TRBJ1-2; no reliable D call. The CDR3 length is 13 residues. In germline, CDR1 is LGHNA, CDR2 YNFKEQ. The ends were cut back, 1 base at V and 4 bases at J, with 7 bases in the middle. DNA of the CDR3: TGTGCCAGCAGCCAAGGACATCTCTATGGCTACACCTTC. This translates into CASSQGHLYGYTF.

This clone occurred a few times. The chain has TRBV7-2 and TRBJ1-5; D may be TRBD1 (5 bases). The CDR3 sequence is 15 residues long. Germline-derived CDR1 and CDR2 are SGHTA and FQGNSA. The V gene lost 2 bases and the J gene lost 1 base, with 9 bases spanning the gap. CDR3 protein: CASSLRWGSNQPQHF. The CDR3 nucleotides are TGTGCCAGCAGCTTAAGATGGGGCAGCAATCAGCCCCAGCATTTT.

A single count supports this clone. The J gene is TRBJ2-7, the V gene TRBV18; the match to TRBD2 covers 10 bases. The CDR3 has 15 amino acids. In germline, CDR1 is KGHSH, CDR2 LQKENI. V gave up 6 bases and J gave up 0 bases; unmatched junction bases: 5. The CDR3: CASSTGLASSYEQYF. As DNA, the CDR3 is TGTGCCAGCTCGACGGGACTAGCGAGCTCCTACGAGCAGTACTTC.

The chain recombines TRBV19 with TRBJ2-3; 13 bases match TRBD2. In germline, CDR1 is LNHDA, CDR2 SQIVND (reference sequence). The junction had 4 bases not matched to a gene; V was cut back by 4 bases and J by 3 bases. The CDR3 is made up of 16 amino acids. This chain's CDR3 is CASSSGLAGVTDTQYF. As DNA, the CDR3 is TGTGCCAGTAGTAGCGGACTAGCGGGAGTAACAGATACGCAGTATTTT.

CDR3 in amino acids: CASSSTSGWDIQYF. CDR3 sequence (DNA): TGTGCCAGCAGCTCGACTAGCGGGTGGGACATTCAGTACTTC. The V call is TRBV3-1 (or the pseudogene TRBV3-2), the J call TRBJ2-4; 10 nucleotides match TRBD2. The V and J ends lost 5 bases and 8 bases, in that order; junction bases with no gene match: 6. The V gene's germline CDR1 is LGHDT and CDR2 YNNKEL (reference sequence). This CDR3 comprises 14 residues.

The chain joins TRBV4-3 to TRBJ2-7; 7 bases are a match to TRBD1. CDR3 length: 15 amino acids. V shed 3 bases and J 0 bases; nucleotides not matched to a gene: 5. CDR1 and CDR2 (germline): LGHNA, YSLEER. The CDR3 nucleotides are TGCGCCAGCAGCCAGGGGACAGAGATCTCCTACGAGCAGTACTTC. Residues: CASSQGTEISYEQYF.

As regards this clone: At one boundary the junction diverges from the germline segment, which might be a read error. The V call is TRBV9, the J call TRBJ2-5, with TRBD2 matching over 8 bases. The germline gives CDR1 SGDLS, CDR2 YYNGEE. The CDR3 is 14 amino acids. CDR3 DNA sequence: TGTGCCAGCAGCGTAGTTGCGGGGGGCCCTGCCCTAAACTTC. Translation: CASSVVAGGPALNF.

This chain joins TRBV9 and TRBJ2-7; TRBD1 matches at 9 bases. Per the germline V gene, CDR1 is SGDLS and CDR2 is YYNGEE. The trim removed 2 bases at V and 2 bases at J, leaving 11 bases unmatched. The CDR3 consists of 17 residues. The chain's CDR3 is CASSVAGGGTGPYEQYF. The CDR3 bases are TGTGCCAGCAGCGTGGCGGGCGGCGGGACAGGGCCCTACGAGCAGTACTTC.

Only one count was recorded for this clone. V is TRBV3-1 (or the pseudogene TRBV3-2) and J is TRBJ2-5; 7 bases line up with TRBD2. The CDR3 sequence is 14 residues long. The J segment lost 5 bases and the V segment lost 3 bases, leaving 6 bases of the junction unmatched. CDR1 is LGHDT and CDR2 is YNNKEL in the germline V gene (reference sequence). CDR3 amino acids: CASSHGGGEETQYF. CDR3 DNA: TGTGCCAGCAGCCATGGCGGGGGTGAGGAGACCCAGTACTTC.

On this clone: Other DNA sequences in this specimen translate into the identical CDR3. The V call is TRBV6-2 or TRBV6-3, the J call TRBJ2-2, with a tentative D call TRBD2 (5 bases). The CDR3 runs 15 residues. The V end lost 1 base, the J end lost 1 base, and 7 bases lay between the germline ends. CDR1 and CDR2 from the germline V gene are MNHEY and SVGEGT. The CDR3 region is CASSYWSGNTGELFF. The CDR3 bases are TGTGCCAGCAGTTACTGGAGCGGGAACACCGGGGAGCTGTTTTTT.

The chain joins TRBV19 to TRBJ1-2; D uncertain. Between the trimmed V and J ends, which lost 0 bases and 1 base, there was a span of 15 bases. CDR3 size: 17 residues. The germline V gene has CDR1 LNHDA and CDR2 SQIVND (reference sequence). The CDR3 DNA reads TGTGCCAGTAGTATAGATGGCGGAAGGCCTAATAACTATGGCTACACCTTC. This codes for CASSIDGGRPNNYGYTF.

The chain links TRBV9 to TRBJ2-3; perhaps TRBD1 as D (6 bases). CDR1 is SGDLS, CDR2 YYNGEE, per germline. The CDR3 is 16 amino acids. V was shortened by 3 bases and J by 0 bases, with 14 bases between the two germline ends. CDR3 nucleotide sequence: TGTGCCAGCAGCGGGGGGACAATCCTAAGCACAGATACGCAGTATTTT. Translation gives CASSGGTILSTDTQYF.

The gene calls are TRBV3-1 (or the pseudogene TRBV3-2) and TRBJ2-5, with D hard to call. Per germline, CDR1 LGHDT and CDR2 YNNKEL (reference sequence). This CDR3 is built from 11 residues. V was clipped by 2 bases and J by 7 bases, with 5 bases between them. The CDR3 reads CASSQPGTQYF. The CDR3 bases are TGTGCCAGCAGCCAACCCGGGACCCAGTACTTC.